These T cell receptor beta chains were read from a single sample in a study of T-cell memory formation after mild COVID-19. TCRdb re-analysed the 5' RACE reads in MiXCR, keeping a single row per CDR3 protein. The profile covers hundreds of thousands of distinct CDR3 sequences, with about a sixth appearing a single time and approximately 23% taken by the ten largest. Sequenced material: PBMCs or a T cell subset sorted from them (not recorded which). Source of these receptors: a man aged 18 to 30 who had mild COVID-19 (a few samples of this study predate the infection). Cell type and time point are not known. CDR3s include the opening cysteine and the closing phenylalanine or tryptophan. Each record gives: clone size, D gene, J gene, V gene, CDR3 DNA, CDR3 protein. D genes are given only for firm matches. A row's size may be missing; if present it is once, few, many or a size class.

-	-	TRBJ1-5	TRBV12-5	TGTGCTAGTGGTGACAGCGGCGTCAAGCATTTT	CASGDSGVKHF
many	-	TRBJ2-3	TRBV12-3/TRBV12-4	TGTGCCAGCACCGAAATAGATACGCAGTATTTT	CASTEIDTQYF
few	-	TRBJ1-1	TRBV7-2	TGTGCCAGCAGCTTATCGGTGGATAGGAACACTGAAGCTTTCTTT	CASSLSVDRNTEAFF
-	TRBD2	TRBJ2-3	TRBV27	TGTGCCAGCAGTTTATTGAACCCTAGCGGGGGTACAGATACGCAGTATTTT	CASSLLNPSGGTDTQYF
few	TRBD1	TRBJ1-1	TRBV27	TGTGCCAGCAGTTCAGAAGACAGGGGGGGCCCCATGAACACTGAAGCTTTCTTT	CASSSEDRGGPMNTEAFF
-	TRBD1	TRBJ1-1	TRBV7-8	TGTGCCAGCAGCTTAGATTACAGGGGGAACACTGAAGCTTTCTTT	CASSLDYRGNTEAFF
many	-	TRBJ1-1	TRBV20-1	TGCAGTGCGACCCAATGGGCCAGCCAAACCATGAACACTGAAGCTTTCTTT	CSATQWASQTMNTEAFF
-	-	TRBJ2-1	TRBV5-1	TGCGCCAGCACCCGGTTGTCCCAGGACGCTGAGCAGTTCTTC	CASTRLSQDAEQFF
-	-	TRBJ2-7	TRBV12-3/TRBV12-4	TGTGCCAGCAGTTTTGGGGAGGTAAGAGGCGAGCAGTACTTC	CASSFGEVRGEQYF
few	-	TRBJ2-5	TRBV6-2/TRBV6-3	TGTGCCAGCAGTTACGAAGCGCGCAGTGCGGGGAATTTCCAAGAGACCCAGTACTTC	CASSYEARSAGNFQETQYF
-	-	TRBJ2-3	TRBV11-2	TGTGCCAGCAGCTTAAGACCGGGACACTGGTCCAGTGCAGATACGCAGTATTTT	CASSLRPGHWSSADTQYF
-	TRBD1	TRBJ2-5	TRBV7-9	TGTGCCAGCAGCTCAAGACAGGGGGCAGGGGAGACCCAGTACTTC	CASSSRQGAGETQYF
few	TRBD2	TRBJ2-2	TRBV20-1	TGCAGTGCTGGGGGACTAGCCAACACCGGGGAGCTGTTTTTT	CSAGGLANTGELFF
-	-	TRBJ2-1	TRBV9	TGTGCCAGCAGCGCTACGGAGACCTACAATGAGCAGTTCTTC	CASSATETYNEQFF
few	TRBD1	TRBJ1-2	TRBV5-1	TGCGCCAGCAGCACCGGACAGGGGGCGGACGGCTACACCTTC	CASSTGQGADGYTF
-	-	TRBJ2-2	TRBV12-3/TRBV12-4	TGTGCCAGCAGTCTACCCCCCAGGCCCGGGGAGCTGTTTTTT	CASSLPPRPGELFF
few	-	TRBJ1-1	TRBV9	TGTGCCAGCACCAGTACAGTAAACGCTGAAGCTTTCTTT	CASTSTVNAEAFF
few	TRBD2	TRBJ2-1	TRBV6-6	TGTGCCAGCAGTGCCGGACTAGAGGATGGGCAGTTCTTC	CASSAGLEDGQFF
-	-	TRBJ2-7	TRBV12-3/TRBV12-4	TGTGCCAGCAGTTTGGGCAACTACGAGCAGTACTTC	CASSLGNYEQYF
many	TRBD1	TRBJ1-2	TRBV11-2	TGTGCCAGCAGCTCCGTCCGACAGGGCTATGGCTACACCTTC	CASSSVRQGYGYTF
few	-	TRBJ2-2	TRBV29-1	TGCAGCGTTGAAGGGCAGAACACCGGGGAGCTGTTTTTT	CSVEGQNTGELFF
-	-	TRBJ2-4	TRBV18	TGTGCCAGCTCACCACCCTCGCGGGCCAAAAACATTCAGTACTTC	CASSPPSRAKNIQYF
many	TRBD2	TRBJ2-5	TRBV29-1	TGCAGCGTTGAAGATATCCGGGGGGGGCAAGAGACCCAGTACTTC	CSVEDIRGGQETQYF
-	-	TRBJ2-5	TRBV7-9	TGTGCCAGCAGCTTATTCGGAACCGACGAAGAGACCCAGTACTTC	CASSLFGTDEETQYF
few	TRBD2	TRBJ2-5	TRBV10-2	TGCGCCAGCAGTGAGTCGCCTAGCGGGGACGGGGAGACCCAGTACTTC	CASSESPSGDGETQYF
-	TRBD2	TRBJ2-1	TRBV14	TGTGCCAGCAGCCAAGCCCGGAGGACTAGCACCGACAATGAGCAGTTCTTC	CASSQARRTSTDNEQFF
-	TRBD1	TRBJ2-1	TRBV29-1	TGCAGCTTCCGCAGGGGGTCCGAAGATGAGCAGTTCTTC	CSFRRGSEDEQFF
-	TRBD2	TRBJ2-1	TRBV29-1	TGCAGCGTTGATACTCTAGCGGGGGGCTCCTCCTACAATGAGCAGTTCTTC	CSVDTLAGGSSYNEQFF
-	-	TRBJ1-3	TRBV6-5	TGTGCCAGCAGTTACTCCGGGCAGGGATACTCTGGAAACACCATATATTTT	CASSYSGQGYSGNTIYF
-	-	TRBJ1-2	TRBV7-2	TGTGCCAGCAGCCCAACTGGGGGCTACACCTTC	CASSPTGGYTF
few	-	TRBJ1-6	TRBV20-1	TGCAGTGCTAGAGTGTCCGGGATCGATAATTCACCCCTCCACTTT	CSARVSGIDNSPLHF
-	-	TRBJ1-1	TRBV7-8	TGTGCCAGCAGCTTAGAAGCGAACGAAGCTTTCTTT	CASSLEANEAFF
few	-	TRBJ2-2	TRBV5-1	TGCGCCAGCAGCCTTCGGACGGAGACAACCGGGGAGCTGTTTTTT	CASSLRTETTGELFF
-	TRBD1	TRBJ2-7	TRBV6-1	TGTGCCAGCAGTGAAACGACAGGGGGCATATACGAGCAGTACTTC	CASSETTGGIYEQYF
-	-	TRBJ2-1	TRBV5-1	TGCGCCAGCAGCACACCTGTCCCGAGCTCCTACAATGAGCAGTTCTTC	CASSTPVPSSYNEQFF
many	TRBD2	TRBJ2-3	TRBV12-5	TGTGCTAGTGGTTTGGTAGCGGGGGATACGCAGTATTTT	CASGLVAGDTQYF
-	-	TRBJ2-3	TRBV5-6	TGTGCCAGCGCCCCTGGGGTACTTGACACGCAGTATTTT	CASAPGVLDTQYF
-	TRBD1	TRBJ1-1	TRBV28	TGTGCCAGCAGTTCCGCGGGACAGGGGCCCACTGAAGCTTTCTTT	CASSSAGQGPTEAFF
many	-	TRBJ1-5	TRBV9	TGTGCCAGCAGCGGGGATAGCAATCAGCCCCAGCATTTT	CASSGDSNQPQHF
many	-	TRBJ2-7	TRBV7-2	TGTGCCAGCAGCTTGGGCCAAAGCTCCTACGAGCAGTACTTC	CASSLGQSSYEQYF
few	-	TRBJ2-3	TRBV20-1	TGCAGTGCTTGGGCAGGGCCGACAGATACGCAGTATTTT	CSAWAGPTDTQYF
few	TRBD1	TRBJ2-3	TRBV4-1	TGCGCCAGCAGCCAAGGAGGACAGGGGCTGGCAGATACGCAGTATTTT	CASSQGGQGLADTQYF
few	-	TRBJ1-6	TRBV12-3/TRBV12-4	TGTGCCAGCAGTTTGGGAGCCGTCGTCTATAATTCACCCCTCCACTTT	CASSLGAVVYNSPLHF
-	-	TRBJ2-3	TRBV5-5	TGTGCCAGCAGCTTGGAACGGGATACGCAGTATTTT	CASSLERDTQYF
-	-	TRBJ2-2	TRBV7-9	TGTGCCAGCAGCTCCACAGGTGGGGGACTCGCGAACACCGGGGAGCTGTTTTTT	CASSSTGGGLANTGELFF
-	TRBD1	TRBJ1-3	TRBV25-1	TGTGCCAGCAGTGACGCGACAGGGAGTGGAAACACCATATATTTT	CASSDATGSGNTIYF
-	-	TRBJ1-1	TRBV7-2	TGTGCCAGCAGCTTAGAGCCACCGCTGAACACTGAAGCTTTCTTT	CASSLEPPLNTEAFF
-	-	TRBJ1-1	TRBV20-1	TGCAGTGCTAGAGACAGGGGACGGGCTGAAGCTTTCTTT	CSARDRGRAEAFF
-	TRBD2	TRBJ2-5	TRBV4-3	TGCGCCAGCAGCCCTGTCGGGGGGGCCTACGGGACCCAGTACTTC	CASSPVGGAYGTQYF
-	-	TRBJ2-5	TRBV7-2	TGTGCCAGCAGCTTAGCGCTGCGGCAAGAGACCCAGTACTTC	CASSLALRQETQYF
few	-	TRBJ2-1	TRBV6-5	TGTGCCAGCAGTTACGCTGGACGCTACAATGAGCAGTTCTTC	CASSYAGRYNEQFF
few	TRBD2	TRBJ2-3	TRBV6-6	TGTGCCAGTAATACCGGGACTAGCTTTAGGGATACGCAGTATTTT	CASNTGTSFRDTQYF
-	-	TRBJ1-1	TRBV5-1	TGCGCCAGCAGTATCCAGGGTGCGGTGAACACTGAAGCTTTCTTT	CASSIQGAVNTEAFF
few	-	TRBJ2-7	TRBV20-1	TGCAGTGGAGGGCGGGGTTCCTACGAGCAGTACTTC	CSGGRGSYEQYF